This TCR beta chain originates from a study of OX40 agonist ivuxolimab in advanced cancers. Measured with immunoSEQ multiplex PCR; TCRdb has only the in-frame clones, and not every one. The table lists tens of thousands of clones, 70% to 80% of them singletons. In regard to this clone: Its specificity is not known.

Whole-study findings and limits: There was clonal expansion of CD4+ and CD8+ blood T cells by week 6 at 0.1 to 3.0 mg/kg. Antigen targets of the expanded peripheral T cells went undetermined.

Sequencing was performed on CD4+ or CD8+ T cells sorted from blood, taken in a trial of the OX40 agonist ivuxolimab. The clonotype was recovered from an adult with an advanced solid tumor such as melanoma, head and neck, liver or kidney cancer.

The CDR3 coding sequence is TGTGCCAGCAGCCCGACTAGCGTTTACAATGAGCAGTTCTTC. The encoded protein is CASSPTSVYNEQFF. The genes are TRBV14 and TRBJ2-1; 8 bases are shared with TRBD2. The CDR3 has 14 amino acids. CDR1 and CDR2 from the germline V gene are SGHDN and FVKESK. V trimming: 4 bases; J trimming: 4 bases; junction bases outside the gene matches: 3. Full variable domain (rest looked up from reference TRBV14 and TRBJ2-1): EAGVTQFPSHSVIEKGQTVTLRCDPISGHDNLYWYRRVMGKEIKFLLHFVKESKQDESGMPNNRFLAERTGGTYSTLKVQPAELEDSGVYFCASSPTSVYNEQFFGPGTRLTVL.